This note documents a single T cell receptor (beta chain) sequence. Its cognate antigen is unknown. The CDR3 end shows no conserved phenylalanine or tryptophan, and so a read error is likely. Library preparation tagged each individual cDNA molecule with a unique molecular identifier. In the source study's methods: Sample-level TCR yields exhibited a median of around 90,000, with a range of roughly 23,224 to 750,000. In TCRdb, the RACE reads were re-called with MiXCR into one record per CDR3 protein. The authors' filters were not applied to this entry. The data hold about 37,000 distinct CDR3 sequences, with around 5% observed a single time. This sample was taken from a study of human T cells and chemical hapten exposure. Study-wide background: Small discrepancies in pooled library volume mainly accounted for the varying TCR yields per sample.

Germline-derived CDR1 and CDR2 are WNHNN and SYGVQD (reference sequence). V lost 5 bases, J lost 2 bases, and 11 bases lay in between. The CDR3 is made up of 14 amino acids. Notes on the study in general: TCRs above 1 in 1000 frequency stayed constant with DPC sensitization.

Documented time point: healthy volunteer bleed at 6 weeks. Extraction yielded total RNA from whole blood (unfractionated). What was sequenced was whole blood. This chain uses TRBV10-1 with TRBJ2-3; D uncertain. This TCR came from a human donor in good health. Some clones in this sample may be carry-over from other donors' samples. CDR3 residues: CASSSGLNTDTQYY. CDR3 bases: TGCGCCAGCAGTTCCGGGCTTAACACAGATACGCAGTATTAT.